The T cell receptor beta chain under discussion was sequenced for a study of PD-1 blockade in mismatch repair-deficient tumors. About the research overall: Enrolled about 2013-2016, patients had progressing, pretreated mismatch repair-deficient cancers of about a dozen types.

The TCR-sequenced patients were three responders to pembrolizumab. On this clone itself: Its specificity is not known.

The method was immunoSEQ multiplex PCR; TCRdb's version includes in-frame clones alone and lacks a portion of them. The sample holds around 30,000 clones; 65% to 85% are singletons and the top ten take 3% to 4%. The CDR3 is made up of 19 amino acids. Trimming at V came to 0 bases and at J to 0 bases, leaving 6 bases not matched to a gene. Germline CDR1 SGHRS, CDR2 YFSETQ. Whole-study results and caveats: Tumor-resident clones, often absent from pretreatment blood, expanded after pembrolizumab and then contracted.

The chain is built from TRBV5-1 and TRBJ2-2, with 12 bases aligning to TRBD2. The sequenced sample was PBMCs, obtained approximately 6 weeks after starting pembrolizumab. This TCR came from an adult with mismatch repair-deficient cancer. CDR3 coding DNA: TGCGCCAGCAGCTTGGTGTGGACTAGCGGGACGGCGAACACCGGGGAGCTGTTTTTT. This translates into CASSLVWTSGTANTGELFF.